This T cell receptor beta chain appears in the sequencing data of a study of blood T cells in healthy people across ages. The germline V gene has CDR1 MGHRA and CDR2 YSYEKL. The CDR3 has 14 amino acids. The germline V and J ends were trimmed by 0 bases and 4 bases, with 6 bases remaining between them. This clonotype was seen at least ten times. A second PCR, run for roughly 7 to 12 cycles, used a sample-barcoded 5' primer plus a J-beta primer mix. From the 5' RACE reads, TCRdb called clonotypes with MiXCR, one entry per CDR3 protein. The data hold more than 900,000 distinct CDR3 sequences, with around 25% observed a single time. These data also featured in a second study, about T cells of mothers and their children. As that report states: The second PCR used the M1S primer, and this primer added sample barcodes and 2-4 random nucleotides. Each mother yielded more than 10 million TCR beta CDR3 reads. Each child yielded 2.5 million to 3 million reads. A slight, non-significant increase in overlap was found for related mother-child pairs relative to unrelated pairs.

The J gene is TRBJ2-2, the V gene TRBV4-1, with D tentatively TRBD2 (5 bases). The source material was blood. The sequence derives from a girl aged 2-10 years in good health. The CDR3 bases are TGCGCCAGCAGCCAAGAGAGCGGCACCGGGGAGCTGTTTTTT. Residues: CASSQESGTGELFF.